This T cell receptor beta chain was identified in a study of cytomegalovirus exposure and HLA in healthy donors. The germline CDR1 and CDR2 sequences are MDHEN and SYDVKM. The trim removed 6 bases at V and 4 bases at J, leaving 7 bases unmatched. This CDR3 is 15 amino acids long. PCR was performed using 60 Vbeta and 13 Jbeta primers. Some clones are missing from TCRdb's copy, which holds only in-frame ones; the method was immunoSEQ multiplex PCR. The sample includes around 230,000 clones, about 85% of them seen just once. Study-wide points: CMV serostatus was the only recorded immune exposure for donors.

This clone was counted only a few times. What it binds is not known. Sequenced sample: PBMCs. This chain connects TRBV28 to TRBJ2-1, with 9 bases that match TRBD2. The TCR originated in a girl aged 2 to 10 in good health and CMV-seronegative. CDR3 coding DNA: TGTGCCAGCAGCCTAAGCGGGGGGTTTTACAATGAGCAGTTCTTC. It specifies CASSLSGGFYNEQFF. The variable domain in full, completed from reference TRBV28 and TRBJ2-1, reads DVKVTQSSRYLVKRTGEKVFLECVQDMDHENMFWYRQDPGLGLRLIYFSYDVKMKEKGDIPEGYSVSREKKERFSLILESASTNQTSMYLCASSLSGGFYNEQFFGPGTRLTVL.